The 10 T cell receptor beta chains reported below all come from one sample, sequenced in a study of T-cell reconstitution after alpha-beta-depleted transplantation in children. TCRbeta library construction was performed incorporating unique molecular identifiers. TCRdb re-analysed the PCR reads in MiXCR, keeping a single row per CDR3 protein. The sample has some 550,000 distinct CDR3 sequences, under 30% seen once. Source: PBMCs, mostly from graft donor cells, taken 360 days after TCRalphabeta/CD19-depleted stem cell transplant. These receptor sequences come from a boy under two years old who had a stem cell transplant for acute myeloid leukemia, so the T cells may come from the graft donor.

This clonotype was detected only a few times. A read error may be the cause here, since a much bigger clone is one base away. This chain uses TRBV28 with TRBJ2-7, with D maybe TRBD2 (6 bases). The CDR3 spans 13 residues. The V end lost 5 bases, the J end lost 3 bases, and 11 bases lay between the germline ends. Per germline, CDR1 MDHEN and CDR2 SYDVKM. CDR3 DNA sequence: TGTGCCAGCAGTACCGGGGGAGGCTACGAGCAGTACTTC. Protein sequence: CASSTGGGYEQYF.

This sequence joins TRBV28 and TRBJ1-1, with 7 bases matching TRBD1. The germline V gene has CDR1 MDHEN and CDR2 SYDVKM. J was trimmed by 5 bases and V by 2 bases; bases with no gene match: 11. CDR3 length: 16 residues. The CDR3 protein is CASSLEGRGPMTEAFF. In DNA, the CDR3 is TGTGCCAGCAGTTTAGAGGGGAGGGGGCCTATGACTGAAGCTTTCTTT.

In regard to this clonotype: This could be a read error, since a much larger clone is one nucleotide away. The V call is TRBV20-1, the J call TRBJ2-2, with 9 nucleotides matching TRBD2. CDR3 length: 15 residues. V dropped 1 base and J dropped 1; count of bases not matched to a gene: 1. CDR1 is DFQATT, CDR2 SNEGSKA, per germline (reference sequence). CDR3 amino acids: CSARGLAVNTGELFF. The CDR3 DNA sequence: TGCAGTGCTAGAGGACTAGCGGTGAACACCGGGGAGCTGTTTTTT.

This clonotype was counted at least ten times. The V call is TRBV5-1, the J call TRBJ1-2, with D possibly TRBD1 on 5 matching bases. Germline V gene data show CDR1 as SGHRS and CDR2 as YFSETQ. Trimming removed 3 bases at V and 7 bases at J, with 28 bases between. This CDR3 is 18 amino acids long. CDR3 sequence: CASSSGEGTQASLRGYTF. In nucleotides, the CDR3 is TGCGCCAGCAGCTCGGGCGAGGGGACTCAGGCCTCTCTGCGTGGCTACACCTTC.

This chain links TRBV7-3 with TRBJ2-1; 16 bases align to TRBD2. CDR3 length: 18 residues. The germline gives CDR1 SGHTA, CDR2 FQGTGA. V gave up 2 bases and J gave up 9 bases; unmatched junction bases: 10. The CDR3 DNA is TGTGCCAGCAGCTTATCCCGAGAGGGACTAGCGGGGGGGCGTGAGCAGTTCTTC. This codes for CASSLSREGLAGGREQFF.

The chain has TRBV24-1 and TRBJ2-3; D is perhaps TRBD1 (5 bases). Germline V gene sequence: CDR1 KGHDR, CDR2 SFDVKD. This CDR3 comprises 13 residues. Trimming took off 5 bases at V and 4 bases at J, with 9 bases between the two ends. The CDR3 nucleotides read TGTGCCACCAGTGGACAGCAGGCAGATACGCAGTATTTT. This sequence encodes CATSGQQADTQYF.

The rearrangement links TRBV29-1 to TRBJ2-2; the D gene is possibly TRBD1 (5 bases). V was shortened by 4 bases and J by 4 bases, with 13 bases between the two germline ends. Germline-derived CDR1 and CDR2 are SQVTM and ANQGSEA. This CDR3 is 14 amino acids long. The CDR3 reads CSVGQGISTGELFF. The CDR3 DNA reads TGCAGCGTTGGTCAGGGTATTTCCACCGGGGAGCTGTTTTTT.

The CDR3, as DNA: TGTGCCAGCAGTTACGGACAGGTCTACGAGCAGTACTTC. This encodes CASSYGQVYEQYF. The chain is built from TRBV6-2 or TRBV6-3 and TRBJ2-7; 7 bases line up with TRBD1. The germline CDR1 and CDR2 sequences are MNHEY and SVGEGT. CDR3 size: 13 residues. J gave up 3 bases and V 2 bases, and 1 base lay outside the gene matches.

This clonotype showed up just a few times. This sequence joins TRBV5-1 and TRBJ1-4, with D possibly matching TRBD1 (5 bases). The CDR3 is 13 residues long. V lost 2 bases to trimming and J lost 8 bases, with 10 bases between them. From germline, CDR1 is SGHRS and CDR2 YFSETQ. The CDR3 reads CASSFQGREKLFF. In DNA, the CDR3 is TGCGCCAGCAGCTTCCAGGGTAGGGAAAAACTGTTTTTT.

The chain joins TRBV6-1 to TRBJ1-1; no clear D gene. V dropped 0 bases and J dropped 3 bases, with 11 bases sitting between them. The germline CDR1 and CDR2 sequences are MNHNS and SASEGT. This CDR3 comprises 15 residues. DNA for the CDR3: TGTGCCAGCAGTGAAGCGCCAAGCGGGTACACTGAAGCTTTCTTT. Protein sequence: CASSEAPSGYTEAFF.